This T cell receptor beta chain was identified in a study of OX40 agonist ivuxolimab in advanced cancers. Context from the whole study: Ivuxolimab, which targeted the costimulatory receptor OX40 (CD134), was an agonistic, fully human IgG2 monoclonal antibody. Intravenous ivuxolimab was administered to patients every 2 weeks at six dose levels: 0.01, 0.1, 0.3, 1.5, 3 and 10 mg/kg. Of the approximately 54 patients in dose escalation, some 19 had hepatocellular carcinoma, about 15 had melanoma, 9 had renal cell carcinoma and 9 had head and neck cancer. The dose-escalation cohort was about 86% male with a mean age of about 58 years, ranging from roughly 20 to 85. Prior anti-PD-1, anti-PD-L1 or anti-CTLA-4 therapy was permitted, and 35% to 40% of dose-escalation patients had received checkpoint inhibitors. Partial responses were achieved by three dose-escalation patients, of whom one had hepatocellular carcinoma and two had cutaneous melanoma. The purpose of peripheral TCRbeta sequencing was to test whether ivuxolimab changed TCR sequence diversity and led to clonal T-cell expansion. The monotherapy dose-escalation portion (N ≈ 50 patients) of the phase I ivuxolimab trial is reported in the paper. Overall study outcomes, separate from this receptor: The antigen specificity of the peripheral T cells that underwent clonal expansion was not determined. In partial responders in the 0.1-3.0 mg/kg groups, normalized peripheral clonal expansion was found to be among the lowest, especially among CD8+ T cells. On average, CD8+ T cells showed more expanded clones than CD4+ T cells after ivuxolimab. Low levels of normalized T-cell clonal expansion were also seen in some patients who did not respond. At doses from 0.1 to 3.0 mg/kg, clonal expansion was seen in both CD4+ and CD8+ blood T cells between baseline and week 6.

This clone was seen more than once but under ten times. Its antigen is unknown. No much larger clone is present one base from it, and per-base qualities are unavailable. Genomic DNA was isolated from the sorted cells so that the TCRbeta CDR3 region could be sequenced. TCRbeta CDR3 regions were sequenced using the immunoSEQ Assay. TCRdb retrieved this table from immuneACCESS and kept in-frame rearrangements only. Not all clones are present; in checked studies, unresolved V genes account for under half, and no reason is known for the remainder. The sample profile shows roughly 60,000 clones; 65% to 90% of them were found once. The top ten clones comprise about 0.8% of the sample. Per the germline V gene (reference sequence), MNHEY is the CDR1 and SMNVEV is the CDR2. Trimming takes 0 bases from V and 5 bases from J, and the germline ends sit 13 bases apart. The CDR3 has 15 amino acids, counting the end cysteine and phenylalanine. Left in the record is the CDR3 DNA by itself, 45 bases read in frame from the first base.

The trial excluded patients who had a history of autoimmune disease or who were on systemic immunosuppression. Peripheral blood for TCR sequencing was drawn from every dose cohort at baseline, at cycle 4 day 1 and at cycle 7 day 1. Samples were obtained from an open-label, multicenter, first-in-human phase I dose-escalation trial of ivuxolimab. Adults with locally advanced or metastatic melanoma, renal cell, hepatocellular, or head and neck squamous cell carcinoma were enrolled in the trial. CD4+ and CD8+ T cells were sorted separately from peripheral blood before TCR sequencing. The origin of this receptor is an adult with an advanced solid tumor such as melanoma, head and neck, liver or kidney cancer. The chain uses TRBV27 and TRBJ2-5; tentative D gene TRBD2, with 5 bases matching. Sequenced here: CD4+ or CD8+ T cells sorted from blood, sampled in a trial of the OX40 agonist ivuxolimab. The base sequence is TGTGCCAGCAGTTTATCGAGGGCCCTCGGGGAGACCCAGTACTTC. It is translated as CASSLSRALGETQYF.